This TCR beta chain was sequenced during a study of Graves' ophthalmopathy and Graves' hyperthyroidism. A word on this clonotype: The antigen is not known.

The hyperthyroidism patients had a new diagnosis of under 2 months' duration and were aged 18 to 65. The evidence that diagnosis relied on was clinical symptoms, serum thyroxine, TRAb, thyroid ultrasound and orbital computed tomography. Using RNA transcripts, the TCR beta CDR3 regions were amplified. HTBI primers served in a first-round RT-PCR, which a second-round multiplex PCR followed. TCRdb reprocessed the multiplex PCR reads via MiXCR and lists one record per CDR3 protein. The data contain over a million distinct CDR3 sequences, about two fifths of them singletons. Overall study results and limits: In separating ophthalmopathy from stable hyperthyroidism, a 13-signature model achieved about 90% sensitivity and about 80% specificity. Ophthalmopathy progression prediction by the model yielded a sensitivity of approximately 70% and a specificity of just over 72%.

This receptor was obtained from an adult man with Graves' hyperthyroidism. Material for sequencing was peripheral blood or thyroid tissue (not recorded which).

CDR3 residues: CAQGGAGKYEQYF. CDR3 DNA sequence: TGTGCCCAGGGTGGCGCGGGAAAATACGAGCAGTACTTC. V usage is TRBV5-4 and J usage is TRBJ2-7, with D perhaps TRBD2 (6 bases). The CDR3 is made up of 13 amino acids. Germline V lookup: CDR1 SGHNT, CDR2 YYREEE (reference sequence). Trimming shortened V by 10 bases and J by 4 bases, and 18 bases separated the two germline ends.